These T cell receptor beta chains were read from a single sample in a study of shared clonotypes between healthy human individuals. The assay was immunoSEQ multiplex PCR, and TCRdb's table has in-frame clones only and misses some. Of 470,000 or so clones listed, more than 65% are singletons. Sequencing used PBMCs. These receptors were taken from a woman in her thirties or forties in good health. Some clones in this sample may be carry-over from other donors' samples. The CDR3 runs from the conserved cysteine through the conserved F or W. The order of the fields is D gene, J gene, V gene, clone size, CDR3 DNA, CDR3 protein. The D gene is left open where the match is weak. Size tells how often a clone was seen (once, few, many) or the class of an expanded clone, and some rows leave it out.

-	TRBJ2-7	TRBV28	-	TGTGCCAGCAGTTTGGGTGGGTACAGGATTGGCGAGCAGTACTTC	CASSLGGYRIGEQYF
TRBD1	TRBJ2-7	TRBV18	-	TGTGCCAGCTCAGAGAGACAGGGAGCCGAGCAGTACTTC	CASSERQGAEQYF
-	TRBJ2-1	TRBV20-1	-	TGCAGTGCTAGCGGTACCGAGCAGTTCTTC	CSASGTEQFF
-	TRBJ2-6	TRBV9	-	TGTGCCAGCAGCGTTGGAGGGTCAGGGGCCAACGTCCTGACTTTC	CASSVGGSGANVLTF
-	TRBJ2-5	TRBV28	-	TGTGCCAGCAGTCCCGGACACATACAAGAGACCCAGTACTTC	CASSPGHIQETQYF
TRBD1	TRBJ2-3	TRBV5-1	-	TGCGCCAGCAGCTTGGGGGGACAGGGTCCCGATACGCAGTATTTT	CASSLGGQGPDTQYF
-	TRBJ2-7	TRBV5-1	-	TGCGCCAGCAGCCGAATCCCTTCAGGGATTTCCTACGAGCAGTACTTC	CASSRIPSGISYEQYF
-	TRBJ2-1	TRBV11-3	few	TGTGCCAGCAGCGAGCCGGGAATTGAAGCCAATGAGCAGTTCTTC	CASSEPGIEANEQFF
-	TRBJ2-1	TRBV25-1	-	TGTGCCAGCAGTGAAGGGACCAGGGATGAGCAGTTCTTC	CASSEGTRDEQFF
-	TRBJ2-5	TRBV10-1	-	TGCGCCAGCAGTGTCTCGGACTCCCAAGAGACCCAGTACTTC	CASSVSDSQETQYF
-	TRBJ1-5	TRBV11-2	once	TGTGCCAGCAGCCAAGATGAGGGGGGCCATCAGCCCCAGCATTTT	CASSQDEGGHQPQHF
TRBD2	TRBJ2-1	TRBV6-5	-	TGTGCCAGCAGTTACTCGCGCGGGAGGGGGTACAATGAGCAGTTCTTC	CASSYSRGRGYNEQFF
TRBD1	TRBJ2-7	TRBV28	once	TGTGCCACCGCAGGGGGACAGGAAAGCTACGAGCAGTACTTC	CATAGGQESYEQYF
-	TRBJ1-4	TRBV28	many	TGTGCCAGCAGGCGCAGGGTAGGGACCAGTGAAAAACTGTTTTTT	CASRRRVGTSEKLFF
TRBD2	TRBJ2-7	TRBV7-9	-	TGTGCCAGCAGCTTAGTACGGACTAGCGGGAGCGCAAGCTCCTACGAGCAGTACTTC	CASSLVRTSGSASSYEQYF
-	TRBJ1-2	TRBV18	-	TGTGCCAGCTCACCTCGACAGAACTATGGCTACACCTTC	CASSPRQNYGYTF
-	TRBJ2-7	TRBV18	many	TGTGCCAGCTCACCCGGGGATCCCTACGAGCAGTACTTC	CASSPGDPYEQYF
-	TRBJ2-5	TRBV5-1	-	TGCGCCAGCAAACTCCACAGGGTTGGGGAGACCCAGTACTTC	CASKLHRVGETQYF